This TCR beta chain was documented in a study of T cells in localized non-small cell lung cancer. Measured with immunoSEQ multiplex PCR; TCRdb has only the in-frame clones, and not every one. The sample contains around 26,000 clones, around 93% of which appear only once. The CDR3 contains 17 residues. Germline trimming cut 4 bases from V and 3 bases from J; bases unmatched to any gene: 12. Germline CDR1 is LNHDA and CDR2 is SQIVND (reference sequence). The source was peripheral blood, collected before any cancer treatment. J is TRBJ1-1 and V is TRBV19; 9 bases agree with TRBD1. The receptor's source is a female donor aged 60 or older with stage II squamous cell lung carcinoma. The CDR3 here is CASSTQGTGRTYTEAFF. In nucleotides, the CDR3 is TGTGCCAGTAGTACCCAGGGGACAGGGCGGACGTACACTGAAGCTTTCTTT.